This T cell receptor (beta chain) derives from a study of cytomegalovirus exposure and HLA in healthy donors. The CDR3 runs to 14 residues. From germline, CDR1 is GTSNPN and CDR2 SVGIG (reference sequence). The ends lost 2 bases at V and 0 bases at J; junction bases unmatched: 2. PCR used 60 Vbeta primers and 13 Jbeta primers. TCRdb keeps only in-frame clones here, not all; method: immunoSEQ multiplex PCR. The specimen's table records over 110,000 clones. The chain carries TRBV30 and TRBJ2-3, with 7 positions matching TRBD1. The clonotype comes from a male donor in good health and CMV-seronegative. Sequencing used PBMCs. The chain's CDR3 is CAWSQGVSTDTQYF. CDR3 DNA sequence: TGTGCCTGGAGTCAGGGGGTAAGCACAGATACGCAGTATTTT.